This TCR beta chain was profiled in a study of technical replicates of blood from several donors (dated 2017 in TCRdb). Libraries came from the immunoSEQ multiplex PCR assay. TCRdb obtained this table from immuneACCESS and retained in-frame rearrangements with V and J assigned. These tables miss some clones; where compared with another copy, unresolved V genes account for less than half of the shortfall, and the remainder is unexplained. This sample is represented by about 83,000 clones; approximately 96% of them were singletons. Of the sample, around 0.22% falls within the top ten clones. A note on this clone: No cognate antigen has been identified for it. The input lacks base qualities; no much larger clone sits a single base away.

From the germline V gene (reference sequence), CDR1 is SEHNR and CDR2 is FQNEAQ. V and J are truncated by 4 bases and 4 bases respectively, leaving an intervening sequence of 8 bases. The CDR3, cysteine through phenylalanine, is 14 amino acids long. CDR3 DNA only is kept here, 42 bases in frame from base 1. The sequence was collected from a human donor in good health. Recombination connected TRBV7-9 to TRBJ2-6; the best D guess is TRBD1, with 6 bases matching. The sequencing sample was made of T cells isolated from PBMCs. The DNA is as follows: TGTGCCAGCAGCTCCACAGGGGGGGCCAACGTCCTGACTTTC. This gives the protein CASSSTGGANVLTF.